The 20 T cell receptor beta chains listed next were all sequenced from one sample in a study of blood T cell repertoires in COVID-19. TCRdb's table, derived via immunoSEQ multiplex PCR, lists solely in-frame clones and lacks some. The table includes under 250,000 clones, roughly 80% detected once. Sequenced: peripheral blood. These receptor sequences come from a woman aged 65 to 85 with COVID-19, enrolled during active disease.

In its sample, this clone was seen a few times. The chain carries TRBV7-2 and TRBJ2-7; D is uncertain. Per germline, CDR1 SGHTA and CDR2 FQGNSA. The V gene lost 5 bases and the J gene lost 0 bases, with 11 bases spanning the gap. The CDR3 contains 14 residues. CDR3 in amino acids: CASSIWAPSYEQYF. Here the CDR3 DNA reads TGTGCCAGCAGCATCTGGGCCCCCTCCTACGAGCAGTACTTC.

The V gene is TRBV7-2, the J gene TRBJ2-3, with D possibly TRBD2 on 6 matching bases. V was pared by 0 bases and J by 5 bases, with 21 bases between. Per the germline V gene, CDR1 is SGHTA and CDR2 is FQGNSA. The CDR3 consists of 18 residues. The CDR3 nucleotides read TGTGCCAGCAGCTTAGCGGCCTTGGGCGGCAAGGGAGGAGATACGCAGTATTTT. Translated, it gives CASSLAALGGKGGDTQYF. Full variable domain (missing parts from reference TRBV7-2 and TRBJ2-3): GAGVSQSPSNKVTEKGKDVELRCDPISGHTALYWYRQSLGQGLEFLIYFQGNSAPDKSGLPSDRFSAERTGGSVSTLTIQRTQQEDSAVYLCASSLAALGGKGGDTQYFGPGTRLTVL.

V is TRBV4-2 and J is TRBJ2-3; no firm D call. Deletions cut 1 base from V and 0 bases from J, with 8 bases between. CDR3 length equals 15 residues. From germline, CDR1 is LGHNA and CDR2 YNFKEQ. The CDR3 coding sequence is TGTGCCAGCAGCCAAGTCGGCGGAAGCACAGATACGCAGTATTTT. The encoded protein is CASSQVGGSTDTQYF.

The chain combines TRBV14 with TRBJ1-2; 7 positions agree with TRBD1. This CDR3 has 14 residues. The V and J ends lost 2 bases and 4 bases, in that order; junction bases with no gene match: 4. Germline V gives CDR1 SGHDN, CDR2 FVKESK. Here the CDR3 reads CASSQMTGPYGYTF. The CDR3 DNA is TGTGCCAGCAGCCAAATGACAGGGCCCTATGGCTACACCTTC.

The genes are TRBV27 and TRBJ1-2; 8 bases align to TRBD1. Germline loops: CDR1 MNHEY, CDR2 SMNVEV (reference sequence). The CDR3 length is 12 residues. V lost 6 bases and J lost 8; bases outside the gene matches: 5. The CDR3 loop reads CASRQGGAGYTF. CDR3 DNA: TGTGCCAGCAGACAGGGGGGTGCGGGCTACACCTTC.

The genes are TRBV6-2 or TRBV6-3 and TRBJ1-2; D is uncertain. The germline CDR1 and CDR2 sequences are MNHEY and SVGEGT. This CDR3 is built from 12 residues. The V end lost 3 bases, the J end lost 4 bases, and 6 bases lay between the germline ends. For the CDR3, the DNA is TGTGCCAGCAGTTATGTCTTCTATGGCTACACCTTC. Its protein is CASSYVFYGYTF.

The V gene is TRBV13, the J gene TRBJ2-7; 10 bases are a match to TRBD1. CDR1 PRHDT and CDR2 FYEKMQ come from the germline V gene (reference sequence). This CDR3 is 15 amino acids long. With V trimmed by 6 bases and J by 4 bases, 9 bases remained unmatched. The CDR3 DNA reads TGTGCCAGCAGTCTCAAACCGGGACAGGGGTACGAGCAGTACTTC. Translated: CASSLKPGQGYEQYF. Filled out from reference TRBV13 and TRBJ2-7, the complete variable domain reads AAGVIQSPRHLIKEKRETATLKCYPIPRHDTVYWYQQGPGQDPQFLISFYEKMQSDKGSIPDRFSAQQFSDYHSELNMSSLELGDSALYFCASSLKPGQGYEQYFGPGTRLTVT.

The DNA for the CDR3 is TGTGCCAGCAGTTACACCATGGGGAGCCCCTACAATGAGCAGTTCTTC. Translating it yields CASSYTMGSPYNEQFF. The gene calls are TRBV6-2 or TRBV6-3 and TRBJ2-1, with a tentative D call TRBD2 (5 bases). Germline lookup yields CDR1 MNHEY and CDR2 SVGEGT. V dropped 2 bases and J dropped 2 bases, with 13 bases sitting between them. The CDR3 extends over 16 amino acids.

This rearrangement joins TRBV7-9 to TRBJ1-1; D remains ambiguous. This CDR3 spans 15 amino acids. The germline CDR1 and CDR2 sequences are SEHNR and FQNEAQ (reference sequence). Trimming pared 4 bases from V and 7 bases from J, leaving 19 bases between. This CDR3 is CASSYDGPSAIEAFF. The CDR3 bases are TGTGCCAGCAGCTACGATGGCCCTAGTGCCATTGAAGCTTTCTTT.

V gene TRBV7-2 combines with J gene TRBJ1-3; D is possibly TRBD1 (6 bases). The germline V and J ends were trimmed by 0 bases and 2 bases, with 8 bases remaining between them. This CDR3 has 15 residues. CDR1 and CDR2 (germline): SGHTA, FQGNSA. Here the CDR3 DNA reads TGTGCCAGCAGCTTAGCGGGACACCCTGGAAACACCATATATTTT. Translating it yields CASSLAGHPGNTIYF.

This clone was found a few times. The chain couples TRBV5-1 to TRBJ2-6, with D hard to call. The ends were cut back, 1 base at V and 2 bases at J, with 4 bases in the middle. CDR3 length equals 14 residues. Germline-derived CDR1 and CDR2 are SGHRS and YFSETQ. In DNA, the CDR3 is TGCGCCAGCAGCTTGTTAACTGGGGCCAACGTCCTGACTTTC. It yields the protein CASSLLTGANVLTF.

This clone was picked up one time. V is TRBV2 and J is TRBJ2-6; 13 bases fit TRBD2. Germline V gives CDR1 SNHLY, CDR2 FYNNEI. The CDR3 has 16 residues. V trimming: 9 bases; J trimming: 4 bases; junction bases outside the gene matches: 6. The CDR3 protein is CASRLAGGSGANVLTF. The DNA of the CDR3 is TGTGCCAGTCGACTAGCGGGAGGATCGGGGGCCAACGTCCTGACTTTC.

The rearrangement uses TRBV12-3 or TRBV12-4 and TRBJ2-7; D is ambiguous. This CDR3 region has 11 residues. With 6 bases removed from V and 3 bases from J, the gap between germline ends came to 6 bases. For the CDR3, the DNA is TGTGCCAGCAGAGGCGGCTACGAGCAGTACTTC. It encodes CASRGGYEQYF.

V and J are TRBV19 and TRBJ1-4, with D possibly matching TRBD1 (6 bases). The V gene lost 7 bases and the J gene lost 1 base, with 7 bases spanning the gap. Per germline, CDR1 LNHDA and CDR2 SQIVND (reference sequence). The CDR3 totals 13 residues. Here the CDR3 DNA reads TGTGCCAGTATGGACAGAACTAATGAAAAACTGTTTTTT. Its translation: CASMDRTNEKLFF.

The genes are TRBV7-9 and TRBJ1-4; TRBD1 might be the D (6 bases). Germline V CDR1 and CDR2: SEHNR, FQNEAQ (reference sequence). Trimming stripped 2 bases from V and 2 bases from J, with 9 bases between. The CDR3 spans 15 residues. The CDR3 bases are TGTGCCAGCAGCTTATACCAGGGGACTAATGAAAAACTGTTTTTT. The encoded protein is CASSLYQGTNEKLFF.

The DNA of the CDR3 is TGTGCCAGCAGCGCCTCGACTAGCGGGAACGAGCAGTACTTC. Its protein is CASSASTSGNEQYF. This rearrangement joins TRBV9 to TRBJ2-7; 11 nucleotides line up with TRBD2. This CDR3 spans 14 amino acids. With V trimmed by 3 bases and J by 5 bases, 4 bases remained unmatched. The V gene's germline CDR1 is SGDLS and CDR2 YYNGEE.

V gene TRBV5-4 combines with J gene TRBJ1-2; D might be TRBD1 (5 bases). V was shortened by 0 bases and J by 8 bases, with 11 bases between the two germline ends. The CDR3 loop spans 13 amino acids. CDR1 is SGHNT and CDR2 is YYREEE in the germline V gene (reference sequence). The CDR3 DNA sequence: TGTGCCAGCAGCTTGGGACAGATAGACGGCTACACCTTC. Protein sequence: CASSLGQIDGYTF. The entire variable domain, with the rest obtained from reference TRBV5-4 and TRBJ1-2, is as follows: ETGVTQSPTHLIKTRGQQVTLRCSSQSGHNTVSWYQQALGQGPQFIFQYYREEENGRGNFPPRFSGLQFPNYSSELNVNALELDDSALYLCASSLGQIDGYTFGSGTRLTVV.

There are a few counts of this clone. This sequence joins TRBV5-6 and TRBJ2-3, with D perhaps matching TRBD1 (6 bases). Germline CDR1 reads SGHDT; CDR2 reads YYEEEE. With 2 bases removed from V and 1 base from J, the gap between germline ends came to 11 bases. This CDR3 comprises 15 residues. The CDR3 here is CASSFLGAGTDTQYF. The DNA for the CDR3 is TGTGCCAGCAGCTTTTTGGGGGCTGGCACAGATACGCAGTATTTT.

The chain combines TRBV27 with TRBJ1-5; 7 positions agree with TRBD1. Germline-derived CDR1 and CDR2 are MNHEY and SMNVEV (reference sequence). Trimming at V came to 3 bases and at J to 5 bases, leaving 4 bases not matched to a gene. The CDR3 runs 14 residues. CDR3 sequence reads: CASSFVGTDQPQHF. The CDR3 nucleotides read TGTGCCAGCAGTTTTGTCGGGACAGATCAGCCCCAGCATTTT.

The V gene is TRBV7-9, the J gene TRBJ2-7; 11 bases agree with TRBD2. Germline-derived CDR1 and CDR2 are SEHNR and FQNEAQ (reference sequence). The CDR3 has 16 amino acids. V lost 0 bases, J lost 6 bases, and 7 bases stayed unmatched. CDR3 DNA sequence: TGTGCCAGCAGCTTAGCGGGTAGCGGGAGGGCCTCCGAGCAGTACTTC. Its translation is CASSLAGSGRASEQYF.